This passage covers 7 T cell receptor beta chains from one sample sequenced in a study of OX40 agonist ivuxolimab in advanced cancers. The assay was immunoSEQ multiplex PCR, and TCRdb's table has in-frame clones only and misses some. This table has some 44,000 clones, approximately 80% appearing once. The specimen was CD4+ or CD8+ T cells sorted from blood, collected in a trial of the OX40 agonist ivuxolimab. The receptors shown here come from an adult with an advanced solid tumor such as melanoma, head and neck, liver or kidney cancer.

The chain combines TRBV27 with TRBJ2-1, with a tentative D call TRBD1 (5 bases). CDR1 MNHEY and CDR2 SMNVEV come from the germline V gene (reference sequence). This CDR3 has 15 residues. V dropped 2 bases and J dropped 4 bases, with 12 bases sitting between them. Written as DNA, the CDR3 is TGTGCCAGCAGTTTAGCCCCTAGGGGTTACAATGAGCAGTTCTTC. This translates into CASSLAPRGYNEQFF.

In this sample, this clone turned up a few times. The V gene is TRBV6-1, the J gene TRBJ1-2; 7 nucleotides agree with TRBD1. V trimming: 10 bases; J trimming: 8 bases; junction bases outside the gene matches: 16. The CDR3 covers 14 residues. CDR1 and CDR2 (germline): MNHNS, SASEGT. The CDR3 loop reads CATRGGDRAGGYTF. The CDR3 nucleotides read TGTGCCACGCGGGGGGGTGACAGGGCTGGAGGCTACACCTTC.

J is TRBJ1-1 and V is TRBV19; possible D gene TRBD1, 5 bases. This CDR3 spans 14 amino acids. The V end was cut by 3 bases, the J end by 4 bases, with 12 bases between. Germline CDR1 reads LNHDA; CDR2 reads SQIVND (reference sequence). The DNA of the CDR3 is TGTGCCAGTAGTATCTCTTTCGGGGGCACTGAAGCTTTCTTT. Its protein product is CASSISFGGTEAFF. The full variable domain, rest sourced from reference TRBV19 and TRBJ1-1, is DGGITQSPKYLFRKEGQNVTLSCEQNLNHDAMYWYRQDPGQGLRLIYYSQIVNDFQKGDIAEGYSVSREKKESFPLTVTSAQKNPTAFYLCASSISFGGTEAFFGQGTRLTVV.

This chain connects TRBV6-5 to TRBJ2-7, with TRBD1 matching 10 bases. The CDR3 totals 14 residues. From germline, CDR1 is MNHEY and CDR2 SVGAGI. V shed 6 bases and J 7 bases; nucleotides not matched to a gene: 9. The CDR3 nucleotides read TGTGCCAGCAGAACGGGGGACAGGGGTGTGGAGCAGTACTTC. Residues: CASRTGDRGVEQYF.

About this clone: Other DNA sequences of this sample code for an identical CDR3. The rearrangement links TRBV5-1 to TRBJ1-2, with 9 positions matching TRBD1. The CDR3 length is 15 residues. From germline, CDR1 is SGHRS and CDR2 YFSETQ. Trimming took 1 base from V and 4 from J; bases not matched to a gene: 5. DNA of the CDR3: TGCGCCAGCAGCTTGACGACAGGGGGTACCTATGGCTACACCTTC. It translates to CASSLTTGGTYGYTF.

This CDR3 is CASSEGTPRWDEQYF. The CDR3 DNA reads as TGTGCCAGCAGTGAAGGGACACCCCGCTGGGACGAGCAGTACTTC. The chain combines TRBV6-1 with TRBJ2-7, with a possible D match to TRBD1 (5 bases). The V gene's germline CDR1 is MNHNS and CDR2 SASEGT. This CDR3 spans 15 amino acids. Deletions cut 1 base from V and 5 bases from J, with 15 bases between.

The gene calls are TRBV5-1 and TRBJ2-2; no firm D call. The CDR3 is 14 residues long. Germline V gene sequence: CDR1 SGHRS, CDR2 YFSETQ. Trimming left V 3 bases short and J 4 bases short, with 10 bases between. CDR3 bases: TGCGCCAGCAGCTCCACAACTCCCACCGGGGAGCTGTTTTTT. As protein: CASSSTTPTGELFF.